The rows below give T cell receptor beta chains drawn from one sample of a study of T-cell memory formation after mild COVID-19. From the 5' RACE reads, TCRdb called clonotypes with MiXCR, one entry per CDR3 protein. The table shows under 150,000 distinct CDR3 sequences, with about a fifth occurring only once. Material for sequencing was PBMCs or a T cell subset sorted from them (not recorded which). Receptors originate from a man aged 18 to 29 who had mild COVID-19 (a few samples of this study predate the infection). Cell type and time point are not known. The CDR3 runs from the conserved cysteine through the conserved F or W. A D gene is named only where the DNA matches it firmly. Clone size is not always given. Where it is, it says once, few, many or a class for expanded clones.

abundance,v_gene,d_gene,j_gene,CDR3aa,CDR3nt
few,TRBV12-3/TRBV12-4,NA,TRBJ1-1,CASILTGSAEAFF,TGTGCCAGCATTCTGACCGGATCAGCTGAAGCTTTCTTT
NA,TRBV9,NA,TRBJ1-2,CASSPGGHLDSSSYGYTF,TGTGCCAGCAGCCCAGGTGGGCATTTGGACAGTTCGAGCTATGGCTACACCTTC
NA,TRBV13,NA,TRBJ2-3,CASSLRQITDTQYF,TGTGCCAGCAGCTTAAGGCAGATCACAGATACGCAGTATTTT
few,TRBV5-1,NA,TRBJ1-1,CASSLAAGPPDMNTEAFF,TGCGCCAGCAGCTTGGCCGCGGGGCCACCCGATATGAACACTGAAGCTTTCTTT
NA,TRBV29-1,NA,TRBJ2-7,CSVEENKSYEQYF,TGCAGCGTTGAAGAAAACAAGTCCTACGAGCAGTACTTC
NA,TRBV12-3/TRBV12-4,NA,TRBJ2-2,CASTEGRSDGELFF,TGTGCCAGTACGGAGGGGAGGAGTGACGGGGAGCTGTTTTTT
NA,TRBV12-3/TRBV12-4,NA,TRBJ2-7,CASSFSNEQYF,TGTGCCAGCAGTTTTAGCAACGAGCAGTACTTC
NA,TRBV12-3/TRBV12-4,NA,TRBJ2-3,CASSLGAPGTPDTQYF,TGTGCCAGCAGTTTAGGAGCCCCTGGGACCCCCGATACGCAGTATTTT
few,TRBV20-1,TRBD1,TRBJ2-5,CSLPDRGGETQYF,TGCAGTCTCCCGGACAGGGGTGGAGAGACCCAGTACTTC
few,TRBV25-1,NA,TRBJ2-3,CATREKRGRTDTQYF,TGTGCCACCAGGGAGAAGAGGGGTAGGACAGATACGCAGTATTTT
NA,TRBV4-3,NA,TRBJ2-3,CASSQERGAFTDTQYF,TGCGCCAGCAGCCAAGAGCGGGGCGCGTTCACAGATACGCAGTATTTT
few,TRBV4-1,NA,TRBJ2-7,CASSQKPGAHSYEQYF,TGCGCCAGCAGCCAAAAGCCAGGGGCCCACTCCTACGAGCAGTACTTC
few,TRBV7-3,TRBD2,TRBJ2-3,CASSQVSGGAHDTQYF,TGTGCCAGCAGCCAAGTTAGCGGGGGGGCCCATGATACGCAGTATTTT
medium-sized,TRBV7-9,NA,TRBJ2-7,CASSLGGGLYNYEQYF,TGTGCCAGCAGCTTAGGTGGGGGGCTCTACAACTACGAGCAGTACTTC
NA,TRBV7-2,TRBD1,TRBJ2-5,CASSSVGQGFRETQYF,TGTGCCAGCAGCTCCGTGGGACAGGGCTTTCGGGAGACCCAGTACTTC
NA,TRBV7-9,NA,TRBJ1-6,CASSSSRGNSPLHF,TGTGCCAGCAGCTCCTCGAGGGGTAATTCACCCCTCCACTTT
once,TRBV27,NA,TRBJ2-1,CASSLSPSGKQLYNEQFF,TGTGCCAGCAGTTTATCCCCTTCCGGGAAACAACTCTACAATGAGCAGTTCTTC